The rows below give T cell receptor beta chains drawn from one sample of a study of blood T cells in healthy people across ages. TCRdb reprocessed the 5' RACE reads via MiXCR and lists one record per CDR3 protein. The table has about 570,000 distinct CDR3 sequences, 27% seen once. Input material: blood. These receptors came from a woman aged 65 to 85 in good health. CDR3s include the opening cysteine and the closing phenylalanine or tryptophan. The D gene is left open where the match is weak. Clone size is stated in some rows and not others, as once, few, many or a class when expanded.

j_gene	d_gene	abundance	v_gene	CDR3nt	CDR3aa
TRBJ2-4	TRBD1	NA	TRBV7-9	TGTGCCAGCAGCTATAGACAGGGGGCTGGGGACATTCAGTACTTC	CASSYRQGAGDIQYF
TRBJ2-5	NA	many	TRBV5-1	TGCGCCAGCAGTATGGACAGAGCCGAAGAGACCCAGTACTTC	CASSMDRAEETQYF
TRBJ2-1	TRBD1	NA	TRBV7-2	TGTGCCAGCAGCCTAAGGGACAGAGGGTATGAGCAGTTCTTC	CASSLRDRGYEQFF
TRBJ2-1	TRBD2	NA	TRBV7-2	TGTGCCAGCAGCCTCGGGACTAGCGGGGGTCAAAATGAGCAGTTCTTC	CASSLGTSGGQNEQFF
TRBJ1-6	NA	NA	TRBV3-1	TGTGCCAGCAGCCAAAACCAGGGGAATTCACCCCTCCACTTT	CASSQNQGNSPLHF
TRBJ2-7	NA	few	TRBV7-6	TGTGCCAGCAGTTTGCAGGGGACTGGATCCTACGAGCAGTACTTC	CASSLQGTGSYEQYF
TRBJ2-3	TRBD2	few	TRBV11-1	TGTGCCAGCAGCTTAAGGCTAGCGGGGGGCTTAGATACGCAGTATTTT	CASSLRLAGGLDTQYF
TRBJ1-3	NA	NA	TRBV20-1	TGCAGTGCTCTTATAACCTCTGGAAACACCATATATTTT	CSALITSGNTIYF
TRBJ1-2	NA	NA	TRBV5-1	TGCGCCAGCAGCTTGATACCGACTAACTATGGCTACACCTTC	CASSLIPTNYGYTF
TRBJ2-3	TRBD2	NA	TRBV20-1	TGCAGTGCTAGCGGGGGGGCCAATTCCCCAGATACGCAGTATTTT	CSASGGANSPDTQYF
TRBJ2-1	NA	NA	TRBV6-5	TGTGCCAGCAGTTTACGCTCGCCACAGGGATGGGGGGACAATGAGCAGTTCTTC	CASSLRSPQGWGDNEQFF
TRBJ2-7	TRBD1	NA	TRBV20-1	TGCAGTGCTAGAGATCACAGGGGGCTGACCTACGAGCAGTACTTC	CSARDHRGLTYEQYF
TRBJ2-5	NA	NA	TRBV14	TGTGCCAGCAGCCTAACGAACACAATCCCTAAAGAGCAGCACTTC	CASSLTNTIPKEQHF
TRBJ2-4	TRBD2	NA	TRBV20-1	TGCAGTGCTAGAGATCTGGCGGGGGTAGCCAAAAACATTCAGTACTTC	CSARDLAGVAKNIQYF
TRBJ1-6	NA	few	TRBV12-3/TRBV12-4	TGTGCCAGCAGGGCCGGGTCTAATTCACCCCTCCACTTT	CASRAGSNSPLHF
TRBJ2-7	TRBD1	NA	TRBV7-9	TGTGCCAGCAGCTTTACGACCGGGACAGGGCTAAATTCCTACGAGCAGTACTTC	CASSFTTGTGLNSYEQYF
TRBJ2-4	TRBD1	few	TRBV6-2/TRBV6-3	TGTGCCAGCAATCACCAGGGGGCCCGAGCCAAAAACATTCAGTACTTC	CASNHQGARAKNIQYF
TRBJ1-1	NA	NA	TRBV29-1	TGCAGCGTTGGGGGGTCCCCCAACACTGAAGCCTTCTTT	CSVGGSPNTEAFF
TRBJ2-1	TRBD2	NA	TRBV20-1	TGCAGTGCTAGGGCCAGCGGGAGCTCCTACAATGAGCAGTTCTTC	CSARASGSSYNEQFF
TRBJ1-2	NA	NA	TRBV20-1	TGCAGTGCTAGTGAAAATGCGGGGGGCGGCTACACCTTC	CSASENAGGGYTF
TRBJ2-5	TRBD2	few	TRBV2	TGTGCCAGCAGTACTAGCGGGGGGGCCGTGGAGACCCAGTACTTC	CASSTSGGAVETQYF
TRBJ2-2	NA	once	TRBV6-1	TGTGCCAGCAGGGCAGGGACGTTCGCGAACACCGGGGAGCTGTTTTTT	CASRAGTFANTGELFF
TRBJ2-1	NA	NA	TRBV7-7	TGTGCCAGCAGTCAGGGGTCAAGCTCCCACAATGAGCAGTTCTTC	CASSQGSSSHNEQFF
TRBJ1-1	TRBD1	many	TRBV10-3	TGTGCCATCAGTGCCCAGGGGGGCCCGAACACTGAAGCTTTCTTT	CAISAQGGPNTEAFF
TRBJ1-4	NA	NA	TRBV5-1	TGCGCCAGCAGCTTGGCCCTCCGGACCGCAACTAATGAAAAACTGTTTTTT	CASSLALRTATNEKLFF
TRBJ2-1	NA	NA	TRBV7-9	TGTGCCAGCAGCTTATCGGTAGGGGCGGATGAGCAGTTCTTC	CASSLSVGADEQFF
TRBJ1-2	NA	NA	TRBV15	TGTGCCACCAGCAGAAACCGACAACTGGAGGACTATGGCTACACCTTC	CATSRNRQLEDYGYTF
TRBJ1-5	NA	NA	TRBV7-2	TGTGCCAGCAGCTGGCTATCTCGCAATCAGCCCCAGCATTTT	CASSWLSRNQPQHF
TRBJ1-6	TRBD1	NA	TRBV10-3	TGTGCCATCAACCCGGACAGGGATTCACCCCTCCACTTT	CAINPDRDSPLHF
TRBJ1-2	NA	NA	TRBV14	TGTGCCAGCAGCCAGGGGGACGACTATGGCTACACCTTC	CASSQGDDYGYTF
TRBJ2-4	NA	few	TRBV6-2/TRBV6-3	TGTGCCACAGCCCGGACAGAAAGTTCCCTTTTAGCCAAAAACATTCAGTACTTC	CATARTESSLLAKNIQYF
TRBJ1-4	NA	NA	TRBV14	TGTGCCAGCAGCCCAAACGGGGGTAGGGCTGAAAAACTGTTTTTT	CASSPNGGRAEKLFF
TRBJ2-1	TRBD2	NA	TRBV6-2/TRBV6-3	TGTGCCATCCGTCAGACGGGGGGGCCATTTAATGAGCAGTTCTTC	CAIRQTGGPFNEQFF
TRBJ1-1	NA	NA	TRBV2	TGTGCCAGCAGCCATGACACGAACACTGAAGCTTTCTTT	CASSHDTNTEAFF
TRBJ2-7	NA	NA	TRBV18	TGTGCCAGCTCACCTGCAGGGCAGGGGGGCTACGAGCAGTACTTC	CASSPAGQGGYEQYF
TRBJ1-2	NA	NA	TRBV20-1	TGCAGTGCTAGTGGGGGCGCATATGGCTACACCTTC	CSASGGAYGYTF
TRBJ2-3	NA	NA	TRBV7-3	TGTGCCAGCAGCCTAGTTGGGACGGGTAGCACAGATACGCAGTATTTT	CASSLVGTGSTDTQYF
TRBJ2-7	TRBD1	few	TRBV7-7	TGTGCCAGCAGCCTTACGACAGGGGAAAGTGGCGAGCAGTACTTC	CASSLTTGESGEQYF
TRBJ1-1	NA	few	TRBV14	TGTGCCAGCAGCCAAAAGGCCCACAGGTGGAGTGTCACTGAAGCTTTCTTT	CASSQKAHRWSVTEAFF